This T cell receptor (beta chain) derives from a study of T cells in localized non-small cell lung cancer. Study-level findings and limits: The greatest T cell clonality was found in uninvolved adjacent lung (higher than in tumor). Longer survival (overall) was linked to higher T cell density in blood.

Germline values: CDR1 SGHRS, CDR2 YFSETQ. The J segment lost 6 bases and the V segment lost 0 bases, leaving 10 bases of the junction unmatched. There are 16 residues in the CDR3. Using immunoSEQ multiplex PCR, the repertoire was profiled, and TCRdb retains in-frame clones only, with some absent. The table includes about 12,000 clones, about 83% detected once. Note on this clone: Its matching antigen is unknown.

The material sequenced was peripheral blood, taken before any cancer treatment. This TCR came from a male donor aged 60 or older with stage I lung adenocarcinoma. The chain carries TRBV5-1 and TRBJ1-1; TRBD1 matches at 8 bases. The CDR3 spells CASSLEPGGSGAEAFF. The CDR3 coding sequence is TGCGCCAGCAGCTTGGAACCAGGGGGCTCGGGCGCTGAAGCTTTCTTT.